Listed below are T cell receptor beta chains from one sample, sequenced in a study of cytomegalovirus exposure and HLA in healthy donors. Some clones are missing from TCRdb's copy, which holds only in-frame ones; the method was immunoSEQ multiplex PCR. Of 55,000 to 80,000 clones listed, around 75% are singletons. Sequencing was performed on PBMCs. The receptors were sampled from a woman aged 40 to 50 in good health and CMV-seropositive. CDR3s include the opening cysteine and the closing phenylalanine or tryptophan. A D gene is named only where the DNA matches it firmly. Some rows mark clone size as missing; the rest say once, few, many or name a class of expanded clone.

abundance	v_gene	d_gene	j_gene	CDR3nt	CDR3aa
NA	TRBV2	NA	TRBJ1-1	TGTGCCAGCAGGGCAGGGGAAGCGAACACTGAAGCTTTCTTT	CASRAGEANTEAFF
NA	TRBV27	TRBD1	TRBJ2-7	TGTGCCAGCAGCCCTGACAGGGGGCGCAGTTATTCCTACGAGCAGTACTTC	CASSPDRGRSYSYEQYF
many	TRBV5-6	TRBD1	TRBJ1-1	TGTGCCAGCAGCTTGGGGGGGACAGTCACTGAAGCTTTCTTT	CASSLGGTVTEAFF
once	TRBV7-2	NA	TRBJ1-4	TGTGCCAGCAGCTTAGTCAGGGGAGAGGGAACTAATGAAAAACTGTTTTTT	CASSLVRGEGTNEKLFF
NA	TRBV30	TRBD1	TRBJ1-2	TGTGCCTGGACCCGACAGGGCTCTGGTGGCTACACCTTC	CAWTRQGSGGYTF
NA	TRBV12-5	NA	TRBJ2-6	NA	CASGLQGPYSGANVLTFGF
NA	TRBV7-8	TRBD1	TRBJ1-3	TGTGCCAGCAGTGGAGGGACAGGGGCTGGAAACACCATATATTTT	CASSGGTGAGNTIYF
NA	TRBV2	NA	TRBJ2-1	TGTGCCAGCAGTGAGTTGAGGGCCATGTACAATGAGCAGTTCTTC	CASSELRAMYNEQFF
once	TRBV29-1	TRBD1	TRBJ2-7	TGCAGCGTTTGCAATACCGGGACAGGGTTTAGCGAGCAGTACTTC	CSVCNTGTGFSEQYF
NA	TRBV5-1	TRBD1	TRBJ1-6	TGCGCCAGCAGGTCAGGGACAGGGGATTTGAATTCACCCCTCCACTTT	CASRSGTGDLNSPLHF
few	TRBV18	NA	TRBJ2-5	TGTGCCAGCTCACCACCAAACACCTTTGGCCAAGAGACCCAGTACTTC	CASSPPNTFGQETQYF
NA	TRBV19	NA	TRBJ2-7	TGTGCCAGTACCAGGACAGACGGGGAGCAGTACTTC	CASTRTDGEQYF
NA	TRBV12-5	TRBD2	TRBJ2-3	TGTGCTAGTGGTTTGCCCCCGGCTCAGAGTAGCGGGGTGAACACAGATACGCAGTATTTT	CASGLPPAQSSGVNTDTQYF
once	TRBV7-9	NA	TRBJ2-7	TGTGCCAGCAGCCCTCCCCCGGGCGGGGAGCAGTACTTC	CASSPPPGGEQYF
NA	TRBV19	NA	TRBJ1-1	TGTGCCAGTAGTATAGACGGGCGGGGTGAGGCTTTCTTT	CASSIDGRGEAFF
NA	TRBV5-6	TRBD1	TRBJ1-6	TGTGCCAGCAGCGCCACCGGGACAGGGGCATCACCCCTCCACTTT	CASSATGTGASPLHF
NA	TRBV30	TRBD2	TRBJ2-3	TGTGCCTGGAGCGGGGGGGCCGCAGATACGCAGTATTTT	CAWSGGAADTQYF
NA	TRBV7-2	NA	TRBJ1-1	TGTGCCAGCAGCTCGACATCTTTCCGGCCAGCTTTCTTT	CASSSTSFRPAFF
NA	TRBV6-6	TRBD2	TRBJ2-7	TGTGCCAGCACCCCGACTAGCGGGGGGGCGGGGGAGCAGTACTTC	CASTPTSGGAGEQYF
NA	TRBV9	NA	TRBJ1-4	TGTGCCAGCAGCGTAGTGGACTCTAATGAAAAACTGTTTTTT	CASSVVDSNEKLFF
NA	TRBV11-2	NA	TRBJ2-3	TGTGCCAGCAGCTCCCCTAACCCCGGCACAGATACGCAGTATTTT	CASSSPNPGTDTQYF
NA	TRBV5-1	NA	TRBJ2-1	TGCGCCAGCAGCTTGGTTGCGGGGATGAACAATGAGCAGTTCTTC	CASSLVAGMNNEQFF
NA	TRBV6-5	TRBD1	TRBJ1-1	TGTGCCAGCAGATTAGGGACAGGGGGAGCTTTCTTT	CASRLGTGGAFF
NA	TRBV18	TRBD1	TRBJ2-2	TGTGCCAGCTCACCGACAGGGGCCGGGGAGCTGTTTTTT	CASSPTGAGELFF
few	TRBV7-9	NA	TRBJ2-1	TGTGCCAGCAGCTTAGCGTTGGGGTGGGGCACAAAATCCTACAATGAGCAGTTCTTC	CASSLALGWGTKSYNEQFF
NA	TRBV7-9	TRBD1	TRBJ1-1	TGTGCCAGCAGCCCGACAGCAGGGGGGTGGACTGAAGCTTTCTTT	CASSPTAGGWTEAFF
once	TRBV9	NA	TRBJ1-1	TGTGCCAGCAGCGTTCGGTCGAAGACTGAAGCTTTCTTT	CASSVRSKTEAFF
NA	TRBV6-4	TRBD2	TRBJ2-1	TGTGCCAGCAGTTTTCTAGCGGGGAGCAACAATGAGCAGTTCTTC	CASSFLAGSNNEQFF
NA	TRBV5-1	TRBD1	TRBJ2-3	TGCGCCAGCAGCTTTGACAGGGGGCAGAAGCAGTATTTT	CASSFDRGQKQYF